These 16 T cell receptor beta chains were sequenced from one sample in a study of post-analysis software for immune sequencing data. These receptors' targets are unknown. Findings and limits, study-wide: Controls showed lower frequencies than patients for a few TRBV segments, and TRBV5-6, TRBV5-1 and TRBV20-1 were among these.

Unique molecular identifiers featured in each of the TCR beta cDNA libraries. One entry per CDR3 protein, called by TCRdb with MiXCR from the PCR reads. This sample has 380,000 or so distinct CDR3 sequences; roughly 36% occur once, and the top ten carry around an eighth. Sequenced: blood. The origin of the receptors is a girl aged 5 to 17 with multiple sclerosis.

In regard to this clonotype: This may arise from a read error, as a much more abundant clone is one base away. This chain links TRBV6-6 with TRBJ2-5, with TRBD1 identical over 8 bases. CDR1 and CDR2 (germline): MNHNY, SVGAGI (reference sequence). The CDR3 length is 14 residues. J lost 4 bases, V lost 7 bases, and 8 bases had no gene match. The CDR3 coding sequence is TGTGCCAGCACTGCGGGCAGGGGGCCAGAGACCCAGTACTTC. This encodes CASTAGRGPETQYF.

This clonotype has a count of ten or more. The V and J genes are TRBV18 and TRBJ2-7; unclear D gene. CDR3 size: 13 residues. Trimming pared 5 bases from V and 2 bases from J, leaving 10 bases between. Germline CDR1 and CDR2: KGHSH and LQKENI. DNA of the CDR3: TGTGCCAGCTCAGCACGGGCTCCCTACGAGCAGTACTTC. Residues: CASSARAPYEQYF.

The chain uses TRBV12-3 or TRBV12-4 and TRBJ2-3; D is uncertain. V dropped 6 bases and J dropped 3 bases, with 13 bases sitting between them. The CDR3 length is 14 residues. CDR3 sequence reads: CASSSTGPTDTQYF. CDR3 DNA: TGTGCCAGCAGCTCTACCGGGCCTACAGATACGCAGTATTTT.

The rearrangement links TRBV4-1 to TRBJ2-3; D is unclear. The CDR3 contains 13 residues. V lost 1 base, J lost 10 bases, and 12 bases lay in between. CDR1 and CDR2 (germline): MGHRA, YSYEKL. The DNA for the CDR3 is TGCGCCAGCAGCCAAGTTGGTGTTCTTTCGCAGTATTTT. Protein product: CASSQVGVLSQYF.

V usage is TRBV25-1 and J usage is TRBJ2-6; no firm D call. Germline loops: CDR1 MGHDK, CDR2 SYGVNS. Trimming removed 2 bases at V and 0 bases at J, with 11 bases between. CDR3 length: 17 amino acids. DNA for the CDR3: TGTGCCAGCAGTGAAGCGGTCGGATCCTCTGGGGCCAACGTCCTGACTTTC. It translates to CASSEAVGSSGANVLTF.

In its sample, this clonotype was seen a few times. This chain joins TRBV5-1 and TRBJ2-1; TRBD2 matches at 16 bases. Trimming removed 2 bases from V and 9 bases from J; junction bases left unmatched: 8. The CDR3 extends over 17 amino acids. Per the germline V gene, CDR1 is SGHRS and CDR2 is YFSETQ. The CDR3 DNA follows: TGCGCCAGCAGCTTAGGCCCCGGGACTAGCGGGGGGGCTGAGCAGTTCTTC. Translated, it gives CASSLGPGTSGGAEQFF.

This clonotype was counted a single time. V is TRBV29-1 and J is TRBJ1-2; 9 nucleotides agree with TRBD1. The CDR3 extends over 14 amino acids. Germline CDR1 reads SQVTM; CDR2 reads ANQGSEA. Trimming cost V 3 bases and J 3 bases; bases outside gene matches: 5. CDR3 in amino acids: CSVERTGDHYGYTF. DNA of the CDR3: TGCAGCGTTGAGAGGACAGGGGATCACTATGGCTACACCTTC.

This clonotype showed up just a few times. The rearrangement links TRBV27 to TRBJ2-5; 11 bases map to TRBD1. V gave up 5 bases and J gave up 6 bases; unmatched junction bases: 8. Germline CDR1 and CDR2: MNHEY and SMNVEV (reference sequence). The CDR3 has 15 residues. The CDR3 here is CASSPWDRGWQTQYF. The CDR3 DNA follows: TGTGCCAGCAGTCCCTGGGACAGGGGGTGGCAGACCCAGTACTTC.

The DNA of the CDR3 is TGTGCCAGCTCCCCGGCACGCCAGAAGATGAACGAGCAGTACTTC. Encoded protein: CASSPARQKMNEQYF. The chain recombines TRBV6-5 with TRBJ2-7, with D unclear. The CDR3 covers 15 residues. V lost 8 bases, J lost 5 bases, and 22 bases lay in between. Germline V gene lookup returns CDR1 MNHEY and CDR2 SVGAGI.

This clonotype occurred many times. This chain joins TRBV29-1 and TRBJ2-7; no clear D. The germline V gene encodes CDR1 SQVTM and CDR2 ANQGSEA. The CDR3 sequence is 11 residues long. V lost 5 bases and J 4 bases, leaving 9 bases between the germline ends. CDR3: CSVRDGYEQYF. The CDR3 DNA reads as TGCAGCGTTCGCGACGGTTACGAGCAGTACTTC.

The CDR3 reads CASSLNPAGSNIQYF. CDR3 sequence (DNA): TGTGCCAGCAGCTTAAATCCGGCGGGGTCAAACATTCAGTACTTC. The J gene is TRBJ2-4, the V gene TRBV7-2; D is perhaps TRBD2 (6 bases). Between the trimmed V and J ends, which lost 2 bases and 6 bases, there was a span of 14 bases. Germline CDR1 reads SGHTA; CDR2 reads FQGNSA. This CDR3 comprises 15 residues.

This chain links TRBV5-1 with TRBJ2-7, with no clear D. V was clipped by 3 bases and J by 6 bases, with 13 bases between them. The length of the CDR3 is 13 residues. Germline CDR1 and CDR2: SGHRS and YFSETQ. This CDR3 reads CASSWATRGEQYF. In DNA, the CDR3 is TGCGCCAGCAGCTGGGCCACCCGAGGCGAGCAGTACTTC. The entire variable domain, with the rest obtained from reference TRBV5-1 and TRBJ2-7, is as follows: KAGVTQTPRYLIKTRGQQVTLSCSPISGHRSVSWYQQTPGQGLQFLFEYFSETQRNKGNFPGRFSGRQFSNSRSEMNVSTLELGDSALYLCASSWATRGEQYFGPGTRLTVT.

In this sample, this clonotype turned up a few times. This chain uses TRBV4-3 with TRBJ1-6, with TRBD1 matching 8 bases. Germline CDR1 LGHNA, CDR2 YSLEER. The CDR3 consists of 15 residues. The J segment lost 7 bases and the V segment lost 0 bases, leaving 2 bases of the junction unmatched. The CDR3 nucleotides are TGCGCCAGCAGCCAAGATCAGGGGGCGAATTCACCCCTCCACTTT. This translates into CASSQDQGANSPLHF.

A few counts support this clonotype. The chain recombines TRBV5-6 with TRBJ1-5, with D uncertain. Germline V gene lookup returns CDR1 SGHDT and CDR2 YYEEEE. V lost 0 bases and J 7 bases, leaving 14 bases between the germline ends. The length of the CDR3 is 15 residues. CDR3 in DNA: TGTGCCAGCAGCTTGGTCTCGACCCCCGGGCAGCCCCAGCATTTT. This gives the protein CASSLVSTPGQPQHF.

This clonotype was counted a few times. The V and J genes are TRBV5-5 and TRBJ1-2; D not resolved. The CDR3 totals 14 residues. CDR1 is SGHKS and CDR2 is YYEKEE in the germline V gene (reference sequence). V lost 0 bases, J lost 4 bases, and 10 bases lay in between. CDR3 nucleotides: TGTGCCAGCAGCTTGGGAGCATCGGGCTATGGCTACACCTTC. Translating it yields CASSLGASGYGYTF. The full variable domain, rest sourced from reference TRBV5-5 and TRBJ1-2, is DAGVTQSPTHLIKTRGQQVTLRCSPISGHKSVSWYQQVLGQGPQFIFQYYEKEERGRGNFPDRFSARQFPNYSSELNVNALLLGDSALYLCASSLGASGYGYTFGSGTRLTVV.

This clonotype has ten or more counts. The CDR3 DNA reads as TGTGCCATCACCCGGGGACAGAACTATGGCTACACCTTC. The encoded protein is CAITRGQNYGYTF. The J gene is TRBJ1-2, the V gene TRBV10-3; 7 nucleotides agree with TRBD1. Germline V gene sequence: CDR1 ENHRY, CDR2 SYGVKD. The length of the CDR3 is 13 residues. Unmatched junction bases numbered 4, after V lost 7 bases and J lost 2 bases.